A single sample is the source of the 8 T cell receptor beta chains below, sequenced in a study of blood T cell repertoires in COVID-19. Libraries were prepared by immunoSEQ multiplex PCR; TCRdb keeps only in-frame clonotypes and omits some of them. The data contain about 300,000 clones, 70% to 90% of them singletons. The material sequenced was peripheral blood. These receptors all come from a woman in her forties or fifties with COVID-19, enrolled during active disease.

This chain joins TRBV7-2 and TRBJ2-7; 11 positions agree with TRBD1. V lost 6 bases and J lost 2; bases outside the gene matches: 6. CDR3 size: 15 residues. Germline V gene lookup returns CDR1 SGHTA and CDR2 FQGNSA. DNA of the CDR3: TGTGCCAGCAGGGGGACAGGGGGAGATCCCTACGAGCAGTACTTC. This translates into CASRGTGGDPYEQYF.

Comment on this clone: This specimen includes other DNA sequences encoding the same CDR3. The chain couples TRBV18 to TRBJ1-1; 11 nucleotides align to TRBD1. J was trimmed by 4 bases and V by 0 bases; bases with no gene match: 1. Germline V CDR1 and CDR2: KGHSH, LQKENI. The CDR3 is 15 residues long. This CDR3 reads CASSPPGQGGTEAFF. DNA for the CDR3: TGTGCCAGCTCACCACCGGGACAGGGGGGCACTGAAGCTTTCTTT.

The chain uses TRBV7-2 and TRBJ1-6, with 7 bases fitting TRBD1. CDR3 length: 14 amino acids. The V gene end was trimmed by 6 bases and the J gene end by 7 bases; junction bases not matched to a gene: 6. Germline V gene data show CDR1 as SGHTA and CDR2 as FQGNSA. The CDR3 protein is CASSIGGGNSPLHF. The CDR3 DNA sequence: TGTGCCAGCAGTATTGGAGGGGGCAATTCACCCCTCCACTTT.

The V gene is TRBV27, the J gene TRBJ2-7; 16 positions agree with TRBD2. The CDR3 sequence is 18 residues long. The V segment lost 2 bases and the J segment 0 bases; nucleotides outside the gene matches: 4. From germline, CDR1 is MNHEY and CDR2 SMNVEV (reference sequence). CDR3 sequence (DNA): TGTGCCAGCAGTTTAAGGGGACTAGCGGGAGGGCCCTCCTACGAGCAGTACTTC. This encodes CASSLRGLAGGPSYEQYF.

About this clone: At the DNA level, this CDR3 is encoded by other sequences in the same sample as well. The chain couples TRBV5-1 to TRBJ2-7, with D maybe TRBD1 (5 bases). The CDR3 totals 15 residues. The ends were cut back, 1 base at V and 0 bases at J, with 11 bases in the middle. CDR1 is SGHRS, CDR2 YFSETQ, per germline. The CDR3, as DNA: TGCGCCAGCAGCTTGTTGGGGCAGGTCTCCTACGAGCAGTACTTC. Encoded protein: CASSLLGQVSYEQYF. Filled out from reference TRBV5-1 and TRBJ2-7, the complete variable domain reads KAGVTQTPRYLIKTRGQQVTLSCSPISGHRSVSWYQQTPGQGLQFLFEYFSETQRNKGNFPGRFSGRQFSNSRSEMNVSTLELGDSALYLCASSLLGQVSYEQYFGPGTRLTVT.

The rearrangement links TRBV12-5 to TRBJ2-5, with 10 positions matching TRBD2. CDR3 length: 17 residues. V was pared by 3 bases and J by 4 bases, with 11 bases of the junction left unmatched. Per the germline V gene, CDR1 is LGHNT and CDR2 is FRNRAP. This chain's CDR3 is CASGFVASGSRGETQYF. As DNA, the CDR3 is TGTGCTAGTGGTTTTGTGGCTAGCGGGAGTCGGGGAGAGACCCAGTACTTC. Combining the CDR3 with reference TRBV12-5 and TRBJ2-5 gives the whole variable domain DARVTQTPRHKVTEMGQEVTMRCQPILGHNTVFWYRQTMMQGLELLAYFRNRAPLDDSGMPKDRFSAEMPDATLATLKIQPSEPRDSAVYFCASGFVASGSRGETQYFGPGTRLLVL.

V gene TRBV6-5 combines with J gene TRBJ1-2, with 9 bases matching TRBD1. Germline lookup yields CDR1 MNHEY and CDR2 SVGAGI. The CDR3 loop spans 13 amino acids. After removal of 8 bases from V and 7 bases from J, the junction contained 8 bases not matched to a gene. CDR3 in DNA: TGTGCCAGCCACGGGACAGGGACGCCTGGCTACACCTTC. Its protein is CASHGTGTPGYTF.

The chain carries TRBV5-5 and TRBJ1-1; no clear D gene. Germline values: CDR1 SGHKS, CDR2 YYEKEE (reference sequence). V lost 4 bases, J lost 0 bases, and 7 bases lay in between. This CDR3 has 13 residues. The CDR3 sequence is CASSGGMNTEAFF. In nucleotides, the CDR3 is TGTGCCAGCAGCGGAGGTATGAACACTGAAGCTTTCTTT.